This TCR beta chain was recorded in a study of shared clonotypes between healthy human individuals (dated by TCRdb to about 2020). About the study as a whole: A couple of women and a few men aged 18 to 49 years were included in the cohort. Different laboratories and diverse techniques were used to prepare libraries and sequence TCR repertoires, to increase sequencing depth and limit assay-specific biases. The study deeply sequenced blood TCR repertoires of five healthy adults to estimate repertoire size and the extent of clonotype sharing between individuals. Between about 0.9 and 9 billion PBMCs per donor were obtained by leukapheresis. Per donor, three plates each were used for CD4 naive and CD4 memory, two for CD8 naive, and one for CD8 memory.

Healthy HIV-negative adults with no recently reported acute infections or vaccinations were included as donors. Every donor was a Caucasian adult living in Nashville, Tennessee, USA. CD4+ T cells were enriched by magnetic negative selection; naive cells were then positively selected on CD45RA, and the negative fraction formed the memory subset. Blood was collected by leukapheresis, and PBMCs were isolated by Ficoll-Histopaque density gradient centrifugation and then cryopreserved in liquid nitrogen vapor phase. Purity and quantity of every magnetically sorted T cell population were checked by analytical flow cytometry. From each sorted fraction, genomic DNA was isolated and quantified by UV absorbance on a Nanodrop 2000c. A word on this clone: Its antigen is unknown. Base qualities are not provided; no much larger clone lies one nucleotide away.

Study-level results and caveats: Estimated clonotype richness was generally larger for naive than for memory subsets. Because the study included a small number of donors, the genetic and exposure-history diversity represented was limited. Based on pairwise subsampling, the degree of clonotype sharing among donors was expected to be affected by sequencing depth. Incomplete sequencing was indicated by rarefaction of sorted-subset datasets, despite the large sequencing depth. Compared with non-shared clonotypes, clonotypes shared by all four sorted-subset donors had higher generation probabilities. Sampling was restricted to blood, and TCR repertoires in tissues likely differ from the TCR repertoires found in blood. Across four donors, about 5% of naive CD4, roughly 3.5% of naive CD8, roughly 2.2% of memory CD4, and over 0.35% of memory CD8 clonotypes were shared.

Using the deep immunoSEQ assay, multiplex PCR amplified TCR CDR3 regions from genomic DNA. Extracted genomic DNA from each cell subset was distributed evenly across all wells of several immunoSEQ 96-well plates, and each plate was treated as a replicate. For sorted subsets, roughly 200 ng of genomic DNA, equivalent to around 29,000 T cell genomes, went into each replicate PCR. Purified libraries were measured with a Qubit 3.0 fluorometer, size-checked on a Bioanalyzer 2100, and measured again with the KAPA Library Quantification kit. Every immunoSEQ 96-well plate was sequenced on a separate single-read 150-cycle Illumina NextSeq 550 flow cell. Per the original workflow: Because the immunoSEQ output held only junctional sequences and lacked quality scores, the filtering could not match the filtering applied to full-length reads. Sequences were annotated with PyIR, a Python wrapper for IgBLAST v1.9, using IMGT germline references to assign V/J genes and CDR3. Reads with weak V/J assignments (E-value above 1e-6), missing CDR3, stop codons, out-of-frame junctions, or ambiguous translated residues were removed. V3J clonotypes were defined as sequences sharing the same inferred V gene, J gene, and CDR3 amino acid sequence. To compute the percentage overlap between repertoires, the number of shared unique clonotypes was divided by the size of the smaller repertoire. RTK rarefaction, the Chao1 estimator, and Recon v2.1 estimates of unobserved clonotypes were used to assess repertoire richness. Generation probabilities for all TCRbeta clonotypes obtained by the gDNA method from a few donors were computed using OLGA. This is the immuneACCESS table as TCRdb keeps it, with only in-frame sequences that have V and J called. A part of the clones is gone; compared with another copy, unresolved V genes explain less than half, and the rest is unexplained. Clone size and V and J calls were adopted from that table, with D and trimming inferred from the DNA. The sample includes about 2.4 million clones, with roughly 92% observed a single time. The leading ten clones occupy around 0.14% of the sample.

Material: naive CD4+ T cells sorted from blood. The cell subset or site label, as the study defines it: CD45RA+ positively selected. The clonotype comes from a man between 18 and 35 years old in good health.

The CDR3 here reads CASSQPGQGVSETQYF. The sequenced DNA: TGTGCCAGCAGCCAACCGGGACAGGGGGTTTCAGAGACCCAGTACTTC. The sequence links TRBV5-4 to TRBJ2-5, with 11 middle bases fitting TRBD1. The CDR3 numbers 16 residues from cysteine through phenylalanine. The sequence is cut down to CDR3 DNA, 48 bases in frame from base 1. CDR1 and CDR2, looked up from the germline V gene (reference sequence), are SGHNT and YYREEE. The germline V and J ends show losses of 4 bases and 4 bases respectively, and no gene match explains 9 bases of the junction.